This T cell receptor beta chain was retrieved from a study of cytotoxic CD8 clonotypes in ibrutinib-treated CLL. Regarding the study as a whole: Contraction or stability on treatment characterized the public clonotypes, which were uncommon.

Trimming cost V 5 bases and J 4 bases, with 17 bases left between them. This CDR3 has 15 residues. Germline V gene lookup returns CDR1 MNHEY and CDR2 SMNVEV (reference sequence). Worth noting for this clone: Its antigen is undetermined.

Produced via immunoSEQ multiplex PCR; TCRdb's table is partial and in-frame only. The sample has approximately 160,000 clones, approximately 91% seen once. This chain connects TRBV27 to TRBJ1-2, with D perhaps matching TRBD1 (5 bases). The source material was PBMCs, sampled at disease progression, from a patient treated with ibrutinib. This clonotype was sampled from a human donor with chronic lymphocytic leukemia. CDR3: CASSLSRQLTYGYTF. CDR3 nucleotides: TGTGCCAGCAGTCTCTCGCGACAGTTAACCTATGGCTACACCTTC.